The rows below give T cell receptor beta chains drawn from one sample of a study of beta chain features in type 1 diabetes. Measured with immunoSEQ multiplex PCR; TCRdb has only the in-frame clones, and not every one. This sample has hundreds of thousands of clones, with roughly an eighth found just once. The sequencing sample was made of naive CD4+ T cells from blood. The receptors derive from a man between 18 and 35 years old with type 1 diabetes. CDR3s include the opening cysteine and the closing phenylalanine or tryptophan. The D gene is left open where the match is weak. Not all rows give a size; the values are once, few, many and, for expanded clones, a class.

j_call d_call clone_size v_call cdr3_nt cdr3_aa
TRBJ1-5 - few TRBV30 TGTGCCTGGGGGGCCGGTCAGCCCCAGCATTTT CAWGAGQPQHF
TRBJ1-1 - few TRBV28 TGTGCCAGCAGTCGACAGAAGAACACTGAAGCTTTCTTT CASSRQKNTEAFF
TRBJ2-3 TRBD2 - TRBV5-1 TGCGCCAGCAGCCCGGGGACTAGCGGAGGCACAGATACGCAGTATTTT CASSPGTSGGTDTQYF
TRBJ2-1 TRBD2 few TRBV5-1 TGCGCCAGCAGCTCCGCCCAGACTAGCGGCCTAGGTGAGCAGTTCTTC CASSSAQTSGLGEQFF
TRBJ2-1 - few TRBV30 TGTGCCTGGAAACTCGGGGGTCGTTCCTACAATGAGCAGTTCTTC CAWKLGGRSYNEQFF
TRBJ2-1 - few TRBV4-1 TGCGCCAGCAGGGGCTTTAGCGGAAGTGGCTCCAGCTCCTACAATGAGCAGTTCTTC CASRGFSGSGSSSYNEQFF
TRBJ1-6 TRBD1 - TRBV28 TGTGCCAGCAGTCCAGGGGGATCCTATAATTCACCCCTCCACTTT CASSPGGSYNSPLHF
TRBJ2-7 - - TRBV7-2 TGTGCCAGCAGCTCTGGCGCAGGGATCCACGAGCAGTACTTC CASSSGAGIHEQYF
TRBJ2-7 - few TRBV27 TGTGCCAGCGCATCGGGTTTCTCCTACGAGCAGTACTTC CASASGFSYEQYF
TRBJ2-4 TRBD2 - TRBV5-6 TGTGCCAGCAGCCAGGGACTAACAGCCAAAAACATTCAGTACTTC CASSQGLTAKNIQYF
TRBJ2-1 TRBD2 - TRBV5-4 TGTGCCAGCAGCTCCCTGACTAGCGGGAGGCTAAGGCAGTTCTTC CASSSLTSGRLRQFF
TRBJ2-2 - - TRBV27 TGTGCCAGCAGTTTATCTAAGGCGAACACCGGGGAGCTGTTTTTT CASSLSKANTGELFF
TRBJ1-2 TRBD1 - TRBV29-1 TGCAGCGTCGCTGGGACAGGGGATCGCGCCTATGGCTACACCTTC CSVAGTGDRAYGYTF
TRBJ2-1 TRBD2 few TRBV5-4 TGTGCCAGCAGCTGGGCCCCAGCGGGGTCCAATGAGCAGTTCTTC CASSWAPAGSNEQFF
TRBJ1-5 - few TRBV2 TGTGCCAGCAGCAGTAATCAGCCCCAGCATTTT CASSSNQPQHF
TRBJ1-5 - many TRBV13 TGTGCCAGCAGCGCTCGTAGTCAGCCCCAGCATTTT CASSARSQPQHF
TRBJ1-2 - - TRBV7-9 TGTGCCAGCAGCTTAGCGATGGGTCAACCCGGAGGGGGCTACACCTTC CASSLAMGQPGGGYTF
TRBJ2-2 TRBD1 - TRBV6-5 TGTGCCAGCAGTTACGGGGACAGGACGGCCGGGGAGCTGTTTTTT CASSYGDRTAGELFF
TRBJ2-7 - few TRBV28 TGTGCCAGCAGTTCAGGGGGGAACTACGAGCAGTACTTC CASSSGGNYEQYF
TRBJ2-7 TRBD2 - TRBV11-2 TGTGCCAGCAGCACCGGGGGGGCTTACGAGCAGTACTTC CASSTGGAYEQYF
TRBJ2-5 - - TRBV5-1 TGCGCCAGCAGCCCGACAGGCCAAGAGACCCAGTACTTC CASSPTGQETQYF
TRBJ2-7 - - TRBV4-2 TGTGCCAGCAGCCTTCCCGGGGAGGAGCAGTACTTC CASSLPGEEQYF